Presented here are 2 T cell receptor beta chains from one specimen sequenced in a study of shared clonotypes between healthy human individuals. Clones were read by immunoSEQ multiplex PCR, and TCRdb kept only the in-frame ones, dropping some. The repertoire holds about 2.4 million clones, around 90% seen once, with roughly 0.13% in the top ten. Sequencing was carried out using naive CD4+ T cells sorted from blood. Documented subset: CD45RA+ positively selected. All receptors derive from a man younger than 30 in good health.

The chain is built from TRBV2 and TRBJ1-6, with D possibly matching TRBD1 (5 bases). Trimming took off 4 bases at V and 0 bases at J, with 10 bases between the two ends. There are 16 residues in the CDR3. Looked up from germline, CDR1 is SNHLY and CDR2 is FYNNEI. The CDR3 nucleotides read TGTGCCAGCAGTGTTGAAGGGGACTCCTATAATTCACCCCTCCACTTT. Amino acids: CASSVEGDSYNSPLHF.

V usage is TRBV5-1 and J usage is TRBJ2-5; D is perhaps TRBD2 (5 bases). This CDR3 comprises 16 residues. With 1 base removed from V and 0 bases from J, the gap between germline ends came to 13 bases. The germline V gene has CDR1 SGHRS and CDR2 YFSETQ. The CDR3 coding sequence is TGCGCCAGCAGCTTGCTGGGCTCGGGGTACCAAGAGACCCAGTACTTC. Translated, it gives CASSLLGSGYQETQYF.